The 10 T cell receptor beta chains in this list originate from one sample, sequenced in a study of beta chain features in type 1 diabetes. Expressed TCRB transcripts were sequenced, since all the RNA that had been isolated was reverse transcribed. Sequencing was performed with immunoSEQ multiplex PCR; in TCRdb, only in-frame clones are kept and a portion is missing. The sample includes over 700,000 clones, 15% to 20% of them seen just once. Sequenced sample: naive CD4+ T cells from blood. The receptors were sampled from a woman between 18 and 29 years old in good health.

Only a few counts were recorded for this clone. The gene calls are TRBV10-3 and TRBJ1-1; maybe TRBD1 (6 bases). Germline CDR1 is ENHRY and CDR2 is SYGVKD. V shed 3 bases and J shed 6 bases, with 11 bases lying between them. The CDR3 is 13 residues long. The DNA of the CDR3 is TGTGCCATCAGTGATCACAGGGTCGCTGAAGCTTTCTTT. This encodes CAISDHRVAEAFF.

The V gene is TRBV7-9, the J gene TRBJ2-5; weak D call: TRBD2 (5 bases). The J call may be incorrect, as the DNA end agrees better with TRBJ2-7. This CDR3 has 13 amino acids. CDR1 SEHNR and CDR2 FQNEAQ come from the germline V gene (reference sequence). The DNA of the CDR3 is TGTGCCAGCAGCCCCGGTGGAGGATACGAGCAGTACTTC. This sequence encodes CASSPGGGYEQYF.

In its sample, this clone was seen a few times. This CDR3 is CASSPPRGNGYTF. The CDR3 nucleotides read TGTGCCAGCAGCCCCCCTCGCGGGAATGGCTACACCTTC. V is TRBV13 and J is TRBJ1-2; no reliable D call. V lost 5 bases, J lost 6 bases, and 13 bases lay in between. This CDR3 region has 13 residues. Germline lookup yields CDR1 PRHDT and CDR2 FYEKMQ (reference sequence).

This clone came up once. The CDR3 region is CASRPSGRAFRGTGELFF. DNA for the CDR3: TGTGCCAGTAGGCCAAGCGGGAGGGCCTTTCGGGGCACCGGGGAGCTGTTTTTT. V and J are TRBV19 and TRBJ2-2; TRBD2 matches at 10 bases. The germline V gene encodes CDR1 LNHDA and CDR2 SQIVND (reference sequence). Unmatched junction bases numbered 14, after V lost 6 bases and J lost 4 bases. The length of the CDR3 is 18 residues.

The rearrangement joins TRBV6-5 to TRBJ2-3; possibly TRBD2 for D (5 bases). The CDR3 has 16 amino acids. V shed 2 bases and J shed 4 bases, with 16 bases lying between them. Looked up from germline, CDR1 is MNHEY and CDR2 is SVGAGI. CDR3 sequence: CASSYIASRTADTQYF. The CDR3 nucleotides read TGTGCCAGCAGTTACATAGCGTCGAGAACAGCAGATACGCAGTATTTT.

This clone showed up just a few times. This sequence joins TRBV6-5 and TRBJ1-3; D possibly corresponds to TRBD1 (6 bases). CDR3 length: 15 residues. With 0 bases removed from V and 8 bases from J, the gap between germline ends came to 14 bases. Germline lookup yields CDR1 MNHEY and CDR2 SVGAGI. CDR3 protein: CASSYSLVGGHTIYF. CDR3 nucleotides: TGTGCCAGCAGTTACTCATTGGTTGGGGGCCACACCATATATTTT.

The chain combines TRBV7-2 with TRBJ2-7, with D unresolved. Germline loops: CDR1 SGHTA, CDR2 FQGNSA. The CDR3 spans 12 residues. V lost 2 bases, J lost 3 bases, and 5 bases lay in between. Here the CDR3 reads CASSLSVYEQYF. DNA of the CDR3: TGTGCCAGCAGCTTAAGCGTCTACGAGCAGTACTTC.

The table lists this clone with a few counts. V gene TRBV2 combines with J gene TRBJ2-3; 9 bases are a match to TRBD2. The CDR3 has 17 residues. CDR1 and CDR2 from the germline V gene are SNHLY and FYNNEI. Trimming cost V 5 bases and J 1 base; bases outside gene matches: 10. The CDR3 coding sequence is TGTGCCAGCAGTACCTTTAATAGCGGGAGCGGCACAGATACGCAGTATTTT. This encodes CASSTFNSGSGTDTQYF.

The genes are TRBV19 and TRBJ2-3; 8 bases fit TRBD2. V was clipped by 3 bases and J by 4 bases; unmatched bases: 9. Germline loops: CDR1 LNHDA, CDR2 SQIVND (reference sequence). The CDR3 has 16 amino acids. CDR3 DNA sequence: TGTGCCAGTAGTATGTGGCTAGCGGGCCACCCAGATACGCAGTATTTT. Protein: CASSMWLAGHPDTQYF.

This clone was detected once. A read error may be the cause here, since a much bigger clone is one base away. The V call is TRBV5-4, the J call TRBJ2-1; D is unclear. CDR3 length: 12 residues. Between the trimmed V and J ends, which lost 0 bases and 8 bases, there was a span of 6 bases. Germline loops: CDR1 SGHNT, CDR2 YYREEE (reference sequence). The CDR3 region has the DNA TGTGCCAGCAGCTTGGTCCGCCATGAGCAGTTCTTC. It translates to CASSLVRHEQFF.